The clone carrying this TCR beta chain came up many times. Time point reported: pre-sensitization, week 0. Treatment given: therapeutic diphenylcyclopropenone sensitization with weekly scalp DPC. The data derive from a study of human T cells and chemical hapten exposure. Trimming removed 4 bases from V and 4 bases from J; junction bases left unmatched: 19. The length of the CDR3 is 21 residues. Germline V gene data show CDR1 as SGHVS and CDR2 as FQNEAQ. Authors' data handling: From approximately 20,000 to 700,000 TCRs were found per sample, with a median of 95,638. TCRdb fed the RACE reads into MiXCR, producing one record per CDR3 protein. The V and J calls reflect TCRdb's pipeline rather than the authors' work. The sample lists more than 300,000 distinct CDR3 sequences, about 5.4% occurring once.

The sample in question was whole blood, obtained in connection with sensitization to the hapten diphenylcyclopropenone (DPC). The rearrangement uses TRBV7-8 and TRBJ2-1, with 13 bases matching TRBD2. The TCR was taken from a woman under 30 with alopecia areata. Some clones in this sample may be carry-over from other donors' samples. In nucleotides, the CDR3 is TGTGCCAGCAGCTCGAAACTAGCGGGGGGGGCATGGGCAACCCTGTACAATGAGCAGTTCTTC. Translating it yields CASSSKLAGGAWATLYNEQFF.